The rows below give T cell receptor beta chains drawn from one sample of a study of blood T cell repertoires in COVID-19. The data were produced by immunoSEQ multiplex PCR, yet TCRdb's version contains in-frame clones alone and is incomplete. Among 200,000 to 300,000 clones listed, 65% to 85% were seen once. The sample consisted of peripheral blood. These receptors all stem from a human donor in a cohort sampled during active COVID-19. Both conserved end residues are part of each CDR3. D genes are given only for firm matches. Rows give clone size only sometimes, using once, few, many, or a class for an expanded clone.

D gene: -; V gene: TRBV12-3/TRBV12-4; clone size: once; J gene: TRBJ1-2; CDR3 DNA: TGTGCCAGCAGTTACAGCTATGGCTACACCTTC; CDR3 protein: CASSYSYGYTF
D gene: TRBD1; V gene: TRBV19; clone size: -; J gene: TRBJ2-3; CDR3 DNA: TGTGCCAGTAGTTCTCCAGGGGGTTCTAGCACAGATACGCAGTATTTT; CDR3 protein: CASSSPGGSSTDTQYF
D gene: TRBD1; V gene: TRBV5-4; clone size: -; J gene: TRBJ2-7; CDR3 DNA: TGTGCCAGCAGCTCCCCGACAGGGACCTACGAGCAGTACTTC; CDR3 protein: CASSSPTGTYEQYF
D gene: -; V gene: TRBV2; clone size: -; J gene: TRBJ1-3; CDR3 DNA: TGTGCCAGCAGTGAAACAAGGGGTTCCGGAAACACCATATATTTT; CDR3 protein: CASSETRGSGNTIYF
D gene: -; V gene: TRBV15; clone size: -; J gene: TRBJ1-1; CDR3 DNA: TGTGCCACCAGCAGAGATCAGGTGAACACTGAAGCTTTCTTT; CDR3 protein: CATSRDQVNTEAFF
D gene: TRBD2; V gene: TRBV7-8; clone size: -; J gene: TRBJ2-5; CDR3 DNA: TGTGCCAGCAGCTTAGCGGGGGAGGGAGAAGAGACCCAGTACTTC; CDR3 protein: CASSLAGEGEETQYF
D gene: TRBD1; V gene: TRBV5-4; clone size: -; J gene: TRBJ2-1; CDR3 DNA: TGTGCCAGCAGCCGCCGGACAGGGGCATCCTACAATGAGCAGTTCTTC; CDR3 protein: CASSRRTGASYNEQFF
D gene: TRBD1; V gene: TRBV6-5; clone size: -; J gene: TRBJ1-6; CDR3 DNA: TGTGCCATCTCAACAGGGGCATCACCCCTCCACTTT; CDR3 protein: CAISTGASPLHF
D gene: TRBD2; V gene: TRBV25-1; clone size: -; J gene: TRBJ2-1; CDR3 DNA: TGTGCCAGCAGTAGACCTAGCGGGGGTTACAATGAGCAGTTCTTC; CDR3 protein: CASSRPSGGYNEQFF
D gene: -; V gene: TRBV19; clone size: -; J gene: TRBJ2-7; CDR3 DNA: TGTGCCAGTAGTATCTCTGGAGGGTCCCACGAGCAGTACTTC; CDR3 protein: CASSISGGSHEQYF
D gene: TRBD2; V gene: TRBV18; clone size: -; J gene: TRBJ2-7; CDR3 DNA: TGTGCCAGCTCACCCCCGAGCAGGACTAGCCACGAGCAGTACTTC; CDR3 protein: CASSPPSRTSHEQYF
D gene: -; V gene: TRBV29-1; clone size: -; J gene: TRBJ2-7; CDR3 DNA: TGCAGCGTGACCGGGTCCTCGATTTACGAGCAGTACTTC; CDR3 protein: CSVTGSSIYEQYF
D gene: TRBD2; V gene: TRBV7-2; clone size: -; J gene: TRBJ2-4; CDR3 DNA: TGTGCCAGCAGCCCTAGCGGGGGGGCTAGAAACATTCAGTACTTC; CDR3 protein: CASSPSGGARNIQYF
D gene: TRBD2; V gene: TRBV18; clone size: once; J gene: TRBJ2-1; CDR3 DNA: TGTGCCAGCTCATACTCGCGGGAGGTCTACAATGAGCAGTTCTTC; CDR3 protein: CASSYSREVYNEQFF
D gene: TRBD1; V gene: TRBV10-3; clone size: -; J gene: TRBJ2-1; CDR3 DNA: TGTGCCGCTCAGCCCACCCGGGACAGCTACAATGAGCAGTTCTTC; CDR3 protein: CAAQPTRDSYNEQFF
D gene: -; V gene: TRBV5-1; clone size: -; J gene: TRBJ2-7; CDR3 DNA: TGCGCCAGCAGCTTGGCCGGGGGAGGAGGCTACGAGCAGTACTTC; CDR3 protein: CASSLAGGGGYEQYF
D gene: -; V gene: TRBV11-2; clone size: -; J gene: TRBJ2-4; CDR3 DNA: TGTGCCAGCAGCTTAGCTCCGTCCAAAAACATTCAGTACTTC; CDR3 protein: CASSLAPSKNIQYF
D gene: TRBD1; V gene: TRBV5-1; clone size: -; J gene: TRBJ2-6; CDR3 DNA: TGCGCCAGCAGCGCCCCAGGGGGCGCAGGGGCCAACGTCCTGACTTTC; CDR3 protein: CASSAPGGAGANVLTF
D gene: -; V gene: TRBV28; clone size: -; J gene: TRBJ2-3; CDR3 DNA: TGTGCCAGCAGTTTTATAACAGGCACAGATACGCAGTATTTT; CDR3 protein: CASSFITGTDTQYF
D gene: TRBD1; V gene: TRBV18; clone size: -; J gene: TRBJ2-2; CDR3 DNA: TGTGCCAGCTCATTGAGACAGGGCCTGAACACCGGGGAGCTGTTTTTT; CDR3 protein: CASSLRQGLNTGELFF
D gene: TRBD2; V gene: TRBV5-4; clone size: -; J gene: TRBJ2-6; CDR3 DNA: TGTGCCAGCAGCCTGACTAGCATCATGAACACTGGGGCCAACGTCCTGACTTTC; CDR3 protein: CASSLTSIMNTGANVLTF
D gene: -; V gene: TRBV4-1; clone size: -; J gene: TRBJ1-1; CDR3 DNA: TGCGCCAGCAGCCAAGGAAGCACCACGAGCACTGAAGCTTTCTTT; CDR3 protein: CASSQGSTTSTEAFF
D gene: -; V gene: TRBV28; clone size: -; J gene: TRBJ1-2; CDR3 DNA: TGTGCCAGCAGTCCACTACGGGGAAATGGCTACACCTTC; CDR3 protein: CASSPLRGNGYTF
D gene: -; V gene: TRBV7-2; clone size: -; J gene: TRBJ2-5; CDR3 DNA: TGTGCCAGCAGCTTAGCGAGAGAGACCCAGTACTTC; CDR3 protein: CASSLARETQYF
D gene: -; V gene: TRBV5-1; clone size: -; J gene: TRBJ1-1; CDR3 DNA: TGCGCCAGCAGCGTTGGTGGGAGGACTGAAGCTTTCTTT; CDR3 protein: CASSVGGRTEAFF
D gene: -; V gene: TRBV18; clone size: -; J gene: TRBJ1-1; CDR3 DNA: TGTGCCAGCTCAACCTTGCAAATTACTATGAACACTGAAGCTTTCTTT; CDR3 protein: CASSTLQITMNTEAFF
D gene: TRBD2; V gene: TRBV10-3; clone size: -; J gene: TRBJ2-1; CDR3 DNA: TGTGCCATCAGCTGGACTAGCGAGGGTGGAGATGAGCAGTTCTTC; CDR3 protein: CAISWTSEGGDEQFF
D gene: -; V gene: TRBV9; clone size: many; J gene: TRBJ1-2; CDR3 DNA: TGTGCCAGCAGCGTTTCGACAGCTAACTATGGCTACACCTTC; CDR3 protein: CASSVSTANYGYTF
D gene: TRBD1; V gene: TRBV4-2; clone size: -; J gene: TRBJ1-6; CDR3 DNA: TGTGCCAGCAGTACTTCCGTCCCGGGACAGGGCGGTAATTCACCCCTCCACTTT; CDR3 protein: CASSTSVPGQGGNSPLHF
D gene: TRBD1; V gene: TRBV10-2; clone size: -; J gene: TRBJ1-1; CDR3 DNA: TGCGCCAGCAGCCCCGACAGGGTGACTGAAGCTTTCTTT; CDR3 protein: CASSPDRVTEAFF
D gene: -; V gene: TRBV5-4; clone size: -; J gene: TRBJ2-7; CDR3 DNA: TGTGCCAGCAGTTTTACCGGGATCAATTACGAGCAGTACTTC; CDR3 protein: CASSFTGINYEQYF
D gene: TRBD2; V gene: TRBV5-4; clone size: -; J gene: TRBJ2-5; CDR3 DNA: TGTGCCAGCAACGGACTAGCGGGGGGCCAAGAGACCCAGTACTTC; CDR3 protein: CASNGLAGGQETQYF
D gene: TRBD2; V gene: TRBV7-9; clone size: -; J gene: TRBJ2-1; CDR3 DNA: TGTGCCAGCAGCCCAGGGGCCAGCGGGGGGGCCTTATACAATGAGCAGTTCTTC; CDR3 protein: CASSPGASGGALYNEQFF
D gene: -; V gene: TRBV2; clone size: -; J gene: TRBJ1-6; CDR3 DNA: TGTGCCAGCAGTGAGCAGTGGGGAGGGTCACCCCTCCACTTT; CDR3 protein: CASSEQWGGSPLHF
D gene: -; V gene: TRBV4-1; clone size: -; J gene: TRBJ2-6; CDR3 DNA: TGCGCCAGCAGCCAAAGGTTGACGCGGGACGTAGGCTCTGGGGCCAACGTCCTGACTTTC; CDR3 protein: CASSQRLTRDVGSGANVLTF
D gene: TRBD1; V gene: TRBV6-5; clone size: -; J gene: TRBJ2-2; CDR3 DNA: TGTGCCAGCGCCGACAGGGGTAGGACCGGGGAGCTGTTTTTT; CDR3 protein: CASADRGRTGELFF
D gene: TRBD1; V gene: TRBV18; clone size: once; J gene: TRBJ2-1; CDR3 DNA: TGTGCCAGCTCACCCCGGACAGGATCTTACAATGAGCAGTTCTTC; CDR3 protein: CASSPRTGSYNEQFF
D gene: -; V gene: TRBV6-5; clone size: -; J gene: TRBJ2-3; CDR3 DNA: TGTGCCAGCAAGGCGGGGGCGAGCACAGATACGCAGTATTTT; CDR3 protein: CASKAGASTDTQYF
D gene: -; V gene: TRBV3-1/TRBV3-2; clone size: -; J gene: TRBJ2-7; CDR3 DNA: TGTGCCAGCAGCCAAGATCCTAGCGTTCTCTACTACGAGCAGTACTTC; CDR3 protein: CASSQDPSVLYYEQYF
D gene: -; V gene: TRBV15; clone size: once; J gene: TRBJ1-6; CDR3 DNA: TGTGCCACCAGCGGTAGAGGCCTCGGGAACTCACCCCTCCACTTT; CDR3 protein: CATSGRGLGNSPLHF
D gene: TRBD1; V gene: TRBV5-4; clone size: -; J gene: TRBJ2-3; CDR3 DNA: TGTGCCAGCAGCGACCGGGACAGGGGGCATGCAGATACGCAGTATTTT; CDR3 protein: CASSDRDRGHADTQYF
D gene: TRBD2; V gene: TRBV24-1; clone size: -; J gene: TRBJ2-1; CDR3 DNA: TGTGCCACCAGTGTGACCGGGGAGGGCAACAATGAGCAGTTCTTC; CDR3 protein: CATSVTGEGNNEQFF
D gene: -; V gene: TRBV5-6; clone size: -; J gene: TRBJ2-1; CDR3 DNA: TGTGCCAGCAGCTTGCGGGGAGTAACCTACAATGAGCAGTTCTTC; CDR3 protein: CASSLRGVTYNEQFF
D gene: -; V gene: TRBV6-5; clone size: -; J gene: TRBJ1-1; CDR3 DNA: TGTGCCAGCAGCCCCAACAGGGTAACTGAAGCTTTCTTT; CDR3 protein: CASSPNRVTEAFF
D gene: -; V gene: TRBV21-1; clone size: -; J gene: TRBJ2-3; CDR3 DNA: TGTGCCAGCAGCAAAAAGAGGCTAGCGGGCCCAGATACGCAGTATTTT; CDR3 protein: CASSKKRLAGPDTQYF
D gene: TRBD2; V gene: TRBV5-1; clone size: -; J gene: TRBJ2-7; CDR3 DNA: TGCGCCAGCAAGCTCGGACTAGCTGAAGAGCAGTACTTC; CDR3 protein: CASKLGLAEEQYF
D gene: TRBD1; V gene: TRBV28; clone size: -; J gene: TRBJ2-7; CDR3 DNA: TGTGCCAGCAGGCACGGGACAGGGGGGCCTAGCGAGCAGTACTTC; CDR3 protein: CASRHGTGGPSEQYF
D gene: TRBD1; V gene: TRBV7-2; clone size: -; J gene: TRBJ2-5; CDR3 DNA: TGTGCCAGCAGCTTCCGGGACAGGGTAGGAGAGACCCAGTACTTC; CDR3 protein: CASSFRDRVGETQYF
D gene: TRBD2; V gene: TRBV6-7; clone size: -; J gene: TRBJ2-1; CDR3 DNA: TGTGCCAGCAGTTACGGACTAGCGGGCGATGAGCAGTTCTTC; CDR3 protein: CASSYGLAGDEQFF
D gene: TRBD1; V gene: TRBV7-9; clone size: -; J gene: TRBJ2-6; CDR3 DNA: TGTGCCAGCAGCTTTCGGACAGGGCGTACTGGGGCCAACGTCCTGACTTTC; CDR3 protein: CASSFRTGRTGANVLTF
D gene: -; V gene: TRBV7-3; clone size: -; J gene: TRBJ2-5; CDR3 DNA: TGTGCCAGCAGCTTAGGGGCAGCTGGGGAGACCCAGTACTTC; CDR3 protein: CASSLGAAGETQYF
D gene: TRBD1; V gene: TRBV15; clone size: once; J gene: TRBJ2-7; CDR3 DNA: TGTGCCACCAGCAGAGGGGGACAGGCCTACGAGCAGTACTTC; CDR3 protein: CATSRGGQAYEQYF
D gene: TRBD1; V gene: TRBV5-4; clone size: -; J gene: TRBJ2-1; CDR3 DNA: TGTGCCAGCACAGGCTCATGGGACAGAAACAATGAGCAGTTCTTC; CDR3 protein: CASTGSWDRNNEQFF
D gene: -; V gene: TRBV29-1; clone size: -; J gene: TRBJ2-7; CDR3 DNA: TGCAGCGTTCGCAGCTACGAGCAGTACTTC; CDR3 protein: CSVRSYEQYF
D gene: TRBD1; V gene: TRBV2; clone size: -; J gene: TRBJ1-2; CDR3 DNA: TGTGCCAGCAGTGGATCCGGGACAGCCAACTATGGCTACACCTTC; CDR3 protein: CASSGSGTANYGYTF